One and the same sample provided the 32 T cell receptor beta chains below, sequenced in a study of shared clonotypes between healthy human individuals. Some clones are missing from TCRdb's copy, which holds only in-frame ones; the method was immunoSEQ multiplex PCR. Of roughly 2.5 million clones listed, approximately 92% are singletons. Sequencing was performed on naive CD4+ T cells sorted from blood. Subset denoted: CD45RA+ positively selected. The receptor set was obtained from a young man in good health.

This chain links TRBV28 with TRBJ1-2; possibly TRBD1 for D (6 bases). This CDR3 is 18 amino acids long. The V gene's germline CDR1 is MDHEN and CDR2 SYDVKM. V lost 3 bases, J lost 2 bases, and 22 bases lay in between. The CDR3 bases are TGTGCCAGCAGTTTCTCCACTCGGGACACCTTAAGAAACTATGGCTACACCTTC. The encoded protein is CASSFSTRDTLRNYGYTF.

The chain carries TRBV6-5 and TRBJ1-4; TRBD1 matches 9 bases. CDR3 length: 14 residues. Germline CDR1 reads MNHEY; CDR2 reads SVGAGI. V trimming: 9 bases; J trimming: 6 bases; junction bases outside the gene matches: 8. CDR3 nucleotide sequence: TGTGCCAGTAGAAGGGACAGGGAGGATGAAAAACTGTTTTTT. Translating gives CASRRDREDEKLFF.

CDR3 region: CASSRGGWAATEAFF. CDR3 coding DNA: TGTGCCAGCAGTCGCGGGGGGTGGGCTGCCACTGAAGCTTTCTTT. The chain is built from TRBV6-1 and TRBJ1-1, with D possibly matching TRBD1 (5 bases). Trimming stripped 5 bases from V and 4 bases from J, with 17 bases between. Germline V lookup: CDR1 MNHNS, CDR2 SASEGT. The CDR3 runs 15 residues.

V and J are TRBV11-2 and TRBJ2-2; no definite D call. The V end lost 5 bases, the J end lost 5 bases, and 12 bases lay between the germline ends. The CDR3 runs 14 residues. Germline V gives CDR1 SGHAT, CDR2 FQNNGV. The CDR3 spells CASSPRVPTGELFF. The CDR3 coding sequence is TGTGCCAGCAGCCCCCGGGTCCCGACCGGGGAGCTGTTTTTT.

The rearrangement uses TRBV6-5 and TRBJ2-2; D could derive from TRBD1 or TRBD2 (5 bases each). CDR1 is MNHEY, CDR2 SVGAGI, per germline. This CDR3 is built from 15 residues. Deletions cut 10 bases from V and 4 bases from J, with 19 bases between. For the CDR3, the DNA is TGTGCCACCTCCCGGGGCTTCTCGGGCACCGGGGAGCTGTTTTTT. It is translated as CATSRGFSGTGELFF.

The CDR3 reads CASTRQEFSYNEQFF. CDR3 nucleotides: TGTGCCAGCACCCGACAGGAATTCTCCTACAATGAGCAGTTCTTC. The chain links TRBV6-1 to TRBJ2-1, with D perhaps matching TRBD1 (6 bases). The V and J ends lost 7 bases and 0 bases respectively, with 13 bases between them. The V gene's germline CDR1 is MNHNS and CDR2 SASEGT. The CDR3 loop spans 15 amino acids.

The chain has TRBV5-6 and TRBJ2-7; perhaps TRBD1 as D (5 bases). Looked up from germline, CDR1 is SGHDT and CDR2 is YYEEEE. V was cut by 2 bases and J by 3 bases, with 12 bases left in between. This CDR3 has 14 amino acids. The CDR3 reads CASSLTTDSYEQYF. CDR3 nucleotide sequence: TGTGCCAGCAGCTTAACAACTGACAGCTACGAGCAGTACTTC.

This clone was seen a handful of times. This rearrangement joins TRBV2 to TRBJ1-4; D is unclear. The CDR3 consists of 13 residues. Germline lookup yields CDR1 SNHLY and CDR2 FYNNEI. V lost 5 bases and J lost 10, with 14 bases in between. DNA of the CDR3: TGTGCCAGCAGTTCCACAATTGGAGTAAAACTGTTTTTT. Protein sequence: CASSSTIGVKLFF.

The chain has TRBV7-2 and TRBJ2-7; 10 bases align to TRBD1. V trimming: 3 bases; J trimming: 4 bases; junction bases outside the gene matches: 6. Germline V lookup: CDR1 SGHTA, CDR2 FQGNSA. The CDR3 runs to 15 residues. The CDR3 reads CASSLTTGGGYEQYF. For the CDR3, the DNA is TGTGCCAGCAGCTTGACGACAGGGGGCGGGTACGAGCAGTACTTC.

The rearrangement uses TRBV5-5 and TRBJ2-3, with D perhaps TRBD1 or TRBD2 (5 bases each). Germline lookup yields CDR1 SGHKS and CDR2 YYEKEE (reference sequence). The V gene lost 0 bases and the J gene lost 4 bases, with 9 bases spanning the gap. The CDR3 totals 14 residues. The CDR3 DNA reads TGTGCCAGCAGCTTGGCAGGGAGTCCAGATACGCAGTATTTT. This sequence encodes CASSLAGSPDTQYF.

J is TRBJ2-4 and V is TRBV5-4; D tentatively fits TRBD1 or TRBD2 (5 bases each). Trimming left V 4 bases short and J 0 bases short, with 14 bases between. This CDR3 is built from 16 residues. Looked up from germline, CDR1 is SGHNT and CDR2 is YYREEE (reference sequence). The CDR3 DNA reads TGTGCCAGCAGCGGGGCAGGACTCCTAGCCAAAAACATTCAGTACTTC. Its protein product is CASSGAGLLAKNIQYF.

This clone was counted between two and nine times. The V call is TRBV6-5, the J call TRBJ1-1; a possible D gene is TRBD1 (6 bases). V gave up 6 bases and J gave up 3 bases, with 8 bases separating them. Germline V gives CDR1 MNHEY, CDR2 SVGAGI. CDR3 length: 12 residues. The CDR3, as DNA: TGTGCCAGCAGAGCAGGGGACACTGAAGCTTTCTTT. It translates to CASRAGDTEAFF.

The chain carries TRBV9 and TRBJ1-1, with 7 bases identical to TRBD1. This CDR3 has 16 residues. The J segment lost 4 bases and the V segment lost 0 bases, leaving 9 bases of the junction unmatched. Germline lookup yields CDR1 SGDLS and CDR2 YYNGEE. CDR3 region: CASSVGTGGVLTEAFF. The CDR3 DNA follows: TGTGCCAGCAGCGTAGGGACAGGAGGTGTTCTCACTGAAGCTTTCTTT.

CDR3 residues: CASSEPPSTPGLSSYEQYF. DNA of the CDR3: TGTGCCAGCAGTGAGCCCCCAAGCACACCGGGACTGAGCTCCTACGAGCAGTACTTC. The V gene is TRBV6-1, the J gene TRBJ2-7, with D perhaps TRBD2 (6 bases). The CDR3 covers 19 residues. Trimming left V 3 bases short and J 0 bases short, with 24 bases between. From germline, CDR1 is MNHNS and CDR2 SASEGT.

Only one count was recorded for this clone. V and J are TRBV29-1 and TRBJ2-2; 9 bases line up with TRBD2. Germline V gene sequence: CDR1 SQVTM, CDR2 ANQGSEA. The junction had 6 bases not matched to a gene; V was cut back by 4 bases and J by 6 bases. This CDR3 is built from 14 residues. CDR3 in amino acids: CSVGLAGMAGELFF. DNA for the CDR3: TGCAGCGTTGGGCTAGCGGGGATGGCCGGGGAGCTGTTTTTT.

The chain is built from TRBV11-2 and TRBJ1-3; D remains unclear. The V end was cut by 1 base, the J end by 3 bases, with 7 bases between. CDR3 length equals 14 residues. Looked up from germline, CDR1 is SGHAT and CDR2 is FQNNGV. In DNA, the CDR3 is TGTGCCAGCAGCTTAGCCCGGGTTGGAAACACCATATATTTT. Residues: CASSLARVGNTIYF. The full variable domain, its missing parts supplied by reference TRBV11-2 and TRBJ1-3, is EAGVAQSPRYKIIEKRQSVAFWCNPISGHATLYWYQQILGQGPKLLIQFQNNGVVDDSQLPKDRFSAERLKGVDSTLKIQPAKLEDSAVYLCASSLARVGNTIYFGEGSWLTVV.

The genes are TRBV19 and TRBJ2-5; 7 nucleotides align to TRBD1. CDR1 is LNHDA and CDR2 is SQIVND in the germline V gene (reference sequence). This CDR3 comprises 15 residues. V shed 3 bases and J 4 bases; nucleotides not matched to a gene: 8. The CDR3: CASSMRAGGPETQYF. CDR3 sequence (DNA): TGTGCCAGTAGTATGAGGGCAGGGGGTCCAGAGACCCAGTACTTC. Combining the CDR3 with reference TRBV19 and TRBJ2-5 gives the whole variable domain DGGITQSPKYLFRKEGQNVTLSCEQNLNHDAMYWYRQDPGQGLRLIYYSQIVNDFQKGDIAEGYSVSREKKESFPLTVTSAQKNPTAFYLCASSMRAGGPETQYFGPGTRLLVL.

This rearrangement joins TRBV10-3 to TRBJ2-7; a weak D match, TRBD2 (5 bases). Trimming took off 6 bases at V and 2 bases at J, with 17 bases between the two ends. The CDR3 runs to 15 residues. The germline gives CDR1 ENHRY, CDR2 SYGVKD. The DNA of the CDR3 is TGTGCCATCAGCCAGGCGACTAAACGCACCTACGAGCAGTACTTC. Residues: CAISQATKRTYEQYF.

The rearrangement joins TRBV19 to TRBJ1-2; no reliable D call. V was clipped by 2 bases and J by 3 bases, with 7 bases between them. Germline V gene data show CDR1 as LNHDA and CDR2 as SQIVND (reference sequence). This CDR3 spans 13 amino acids. The CDR3 is CASSISTDYGYTF. CDR3 coding DNA: TGTGCCAGTAGTATATCGACGGACTATGGCTACACCTTC.

This rearrangement joins TRBV7-9 to TRBJ1-4; D not certain. Germline V gives CDR1 SEHNR, CDR2 FQNEAQ (reference sequence). The CDR3 contains 15 residues. V was cut by 5 bases and J by 0 bases, with 10 bases left in between. The CDR3 DNA reads TGTGCCAGCAGCCGTAGTCGAGCAACTAATGAAAAACTGTTTTTT. Amino acid sequence: CASSRSRATNEKLFF.

The CDR3 DNA sequence: TGTGCCAGCAGCTTAATGGCTAGCACAGATACGCAGTATTTT. Translation: CASSLMASTDTQYF. J is TRBJ2-3 and V is TRBV7-2; D remains unclear. The CDR3 loop spans 14 amino acids. Trimming pared 2 bases from V and 0 bases from J, leaving 6 bases between. Looked up from germline, CDR1 is SGHTA and CDR2 is FQGNSA.

The chain recombines TRBV18 with TRBJ2-7; perhaps TRBD2 as D (5 bases). The CDR3 sequence is 15 residues long. The V end lost 6 bases, the J end lost 0 bases, and 15 bases lay between the germline ends. Per germline, CDR1 KGHSH and CDR2 LQKENI. CDR3 sequence reads: CASSHTSGNSYEQYF. The CDR3 DNA reads as TGTGCCAGCTCCCACACATCGGGGAACTCCTACGAGCAGTACTTC.

V usage is TRBV7-3 and J usage is TRBJ2-5, with 12 bases fitting TRBD2. This CDR3 is 15 amino acids long. V lost 4 bases, J lost 5 bases, and 5 bases stayed unmatched. Germline V gene data show CDR1 as SGHTA and CDR2 as FQGTGA. The CDR3 nucleotides read TGTGCCAGCAGCTCTAGCGGGGGGGCCTTGGAGACCCAGTACTTC. Translated: CASSSSGGALETQYF.

This clone was recorded only once. The chain has TRBV6-6 and TRBJ2-7; the D gene is possibly TRBD1 (6 bases). CDR1 is MNHNY, CDR2 SVGAGI, per germline (reference sequence). The CDR3 spans 16 residues. Trimming removed 2 bases at V and 5 bases at J, with 19 bases between. CDR3 in DNA: TGTGCCAGCAGTTACCCCTATGACAGGAAGCAGGACGAGCAGTACTTC. It encodes CASSYPYDRKQDEQYF.

This chain connects TRBV6-1 to TRBJ1-4, with D possibly being TRBD1 (6 bases). Germline assignment: CDR1 MNHNS and CDR2 SASEGT. The CDR3 has 13 amino acids. Trimming took 5 bases from V and 4 from J, leaving 8 bases between them. CDR3 region: CASSRTVNEKLFF. CDR3 DNA sequence: TGTGCCAGCAGTAGGACAGTTAATGAAAAACTGTTTTTT.

With regard to this clone: Other DNA variants within this sample encode the same CDR3. This chain joins TRBV5-1 and TRBJ1-5; D uncertain. V was trimmed by 0 bases and J by 0 bases, leaving 7 bases between them. The CDR3 covers 15 residues. Per germline, CDR1 SGHRS and CDR2 YFSETQ. CDR3: CASSLEGDSNQPQHF. CDR3 bases: TGCGCCAGCAGCTTGGAGGGAGATAGCAATCAGCCCCAGCATTTT. Supplemented by reference TRBV5-1 and TRBJ1-5, the full variable domain reads KAGVTQTPRYLIKTRGQQVTLSCSPISGHRSVSWYQQTPGQGLQFLFEYFSETQRNKGNFPGRFSGRQFSNSRSEMNVSTLELGDSALYLCASSLEGDSNQPQHFGDGTRLSIL.

The chain couples TRBV6-5 to TRBJ2-5; D may be TRBD2 (6 bases). The CDR3 has 15 residues. From germline, CDR1 is MNHEY and CDR2 SVGAGI. The V end lost 2 bases, the J end lost 1 base, and 11 bases lay between the germline ends. Here the CDR3 reads CASSYGGQTQETQYF. DNA for the CDR3: TGTGCCAGCAGTTACGGAGGGCAGACCCAAGAGACCCAGTACTTC.

The chain combines TRBV7-8 with TRBJ2-7, with TRBD2 as a possible D gene (7 bases). V was trimmed by 4 bases and J by 2 bases, leaving 21 bases between them. Germline CDR1 is SGHVS and CDR2 is FQNEAQ. The CDR3 spans 17 residues. The CDR3 reads CASSSLGGGGTAYEQYF. CDR3 DNA sequence: TGTGCCAGCAGCTCGCTAGGAGGGGGGGGGACGGCCTACGAGCAGTACTTC.

Comments on this clone: Other DNA sequences within the sample encode an identical CDR3. The J gene is TRBJ2-3, the V gene TRBV18; 13 bases match TRBD2. This CDR3 region has 17 residues. The V gene end was trimmed by 3 bases and the J gene end by 0 bases; junction bases not matched to a gene: 3. From germline, CDR1 is KGHSH and CDR2 LQKENI. CDR3 DNA: TGTGCCAGCTCACCTCCGGGACTAGCGGGGAGCACAGATACGCAGTATTTT. Translation gives CASSPPGLAGSTDTQYF.

This clone appeared a single time. Other nucleotide sequences from this sample produce the same CDR3. This chain links TRBV11-2 with TRBJ1-1, with D unclear. V was shortened by 1 base and J by 0 bases, with 6 bases between the two germline ends. Looked up from germline, CDR1 is SGHAT and CDR2 is FQNNGV. This CDR3 has 14 residues. The CDR3 sequence: CASSLGQVNTEAFF. CDR3 bases: TGTGCCAGCAGCTTAGGTCAGGTGAACACTGAAGCTTTCTTT.

The J gene is TRBJ2-5, the V gene TRBV9; a possible D gene is TRBD2 (6 bases). Germline CDR1 SGDLS, CDR2 YYNGEE. CDR3 length: 16 amino acids. The ends were cut back, 0 bases at V and 5 bases at J, with 17 bases in the middle. CDR3 amino acids: CASSVGAGGMGETQYF. CDR3 sequence (DNA): TGTGCCAGCAGCGTAGGGGCGGGCGGGATGGGTGAGACCCAGTACTTC.

The DNA for the CDR3 is TGCGCCAGCAGCCAAGAATGGAGGGAAAAACTGTTTTTT. Amino acids: CASSQEWREKLFF. This chain links TRBV4-3 with TRBJ1-4, with D unresolved. Germline V gene data show CDR1 as LGHNA and CDR2 as YSLEER. The CDR3 is 13 amino acids. Trimming shortened V by 0 bases and J by 8 bases, and 7 bases separated the two germline ends.